The source of this T cell receptor beta chain is a study of neurological immune-mediated disorders. TCRdb processed the 5' RACE reads anew with MiXCR; each CDR3 protein has one entry. The data show roughly 80,000 distinct CDR3 sequences, more than 15% seen once. As concerns this clonotype: The antigen is not known. The junction differs from germline at one of its ends, possibly a read error.

The study's findings and limits: In HTLV-1-associated myelopathy, TCR clonal expansion was greatest, and in multiple sclerosis it was least, below healthy controls.

Germline V lookup: CDR1 SGHAT, CDR2 FQDESV (reference sequence). The CDR3 contains 13 residues. Specimen: PBMCs. J is TRBJ1-2 and V is TRBV11-1; D ambiguous. The receptor's source is a woman in her forties in good health. CDR3 amino acids: CVSSFAQECGYTF. The CDR3 nucleotides are TGTGTCAGCAGCTTCGCCCAGGAGTGCGGCTACACCTTC.